This TCR beta chain was sequenced during a study of graft-versus-host responses after intestinal transplantation. For this clone: Its antigen is not identified.

The repertoire was sequenced with immunoSEQ multiplex PCR; TCRdb's copy has only in-frame clones and lacks some. The sample lists about 110,000 clones, around 93% occurring once. Per germline, CDR1 LNHNV and CDR2 YYDKDF (reference sequence). CDR3 length: 15 residues. The V end lost 0 bases, the J end lost 3 bases, and 11 bases lay between the germline ends. J is TRBJ1-2 and V is TRBV15, with D unresolved. Source: unstimulated CD8+ T cells sorted from spleen or lymph node cells, taken before intestinal transplant. The sequence came from a human donor who received an intestinal transplant. The CDR3 sequence: CATSRDRLLDYGYTF. CDR3 DNA: TGTGCCACCAGCAGAGATAGGCTGCTTGACTATGGCTACACCTTC.